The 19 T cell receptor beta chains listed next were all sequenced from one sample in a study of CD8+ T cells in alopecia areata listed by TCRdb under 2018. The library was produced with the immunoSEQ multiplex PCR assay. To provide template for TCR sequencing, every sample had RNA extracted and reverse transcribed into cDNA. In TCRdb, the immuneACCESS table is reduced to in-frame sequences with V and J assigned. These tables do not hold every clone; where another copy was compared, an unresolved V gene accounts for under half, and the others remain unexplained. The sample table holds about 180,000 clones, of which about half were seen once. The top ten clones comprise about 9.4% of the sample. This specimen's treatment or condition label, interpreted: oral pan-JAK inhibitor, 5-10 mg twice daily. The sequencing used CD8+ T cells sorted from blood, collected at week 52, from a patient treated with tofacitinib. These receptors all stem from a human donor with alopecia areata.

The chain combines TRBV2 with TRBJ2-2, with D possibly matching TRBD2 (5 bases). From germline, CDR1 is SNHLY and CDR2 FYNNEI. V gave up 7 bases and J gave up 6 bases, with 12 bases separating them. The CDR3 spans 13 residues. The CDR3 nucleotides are TGTGCCAGCATGACTATCCCTCCCGGGGAGCTGTTTTTT. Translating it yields CASMTIPPGELFF. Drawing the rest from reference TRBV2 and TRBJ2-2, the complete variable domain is EPEVTQTPSHQVTQMGQEVILRCVPISNHLYFYWYRQILGQKVEFLVSFYNNEISEKSEIFDDQFSVERPDGSNFTLKIRSTKLEDSAMYFCASMTIPPGELFFGEGSRLTVL.

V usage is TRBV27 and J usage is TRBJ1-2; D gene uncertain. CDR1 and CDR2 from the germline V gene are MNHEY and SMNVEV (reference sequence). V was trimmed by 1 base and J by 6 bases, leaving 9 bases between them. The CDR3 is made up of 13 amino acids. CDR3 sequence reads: CASSLWGSHGYTF. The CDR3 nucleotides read TGTGCCAGCAGTTTATGGGGTTCTCATGGCTACACCTTC.

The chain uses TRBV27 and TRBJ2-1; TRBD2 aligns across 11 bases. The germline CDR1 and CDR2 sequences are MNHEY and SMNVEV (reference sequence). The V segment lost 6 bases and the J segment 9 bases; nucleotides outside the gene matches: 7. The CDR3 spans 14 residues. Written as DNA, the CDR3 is TGTGCCAGCAGCTTAGCGGGGGGGCCGGGTGAGCAGTTCTTC. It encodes CASSLAGGPGEQFF.

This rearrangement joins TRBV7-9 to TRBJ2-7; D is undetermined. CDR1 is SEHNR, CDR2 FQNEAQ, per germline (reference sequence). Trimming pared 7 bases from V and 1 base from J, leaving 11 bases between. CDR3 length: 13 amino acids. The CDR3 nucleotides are TGTGCCAGCAAAAGGGATCTTTCCTACGAGCAGTACTTC. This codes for CASKRDLSYEQYF.

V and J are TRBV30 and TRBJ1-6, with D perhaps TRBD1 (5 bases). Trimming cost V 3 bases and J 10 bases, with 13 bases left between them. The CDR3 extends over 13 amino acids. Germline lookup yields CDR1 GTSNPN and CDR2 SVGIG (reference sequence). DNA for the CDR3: TGTGCCTGGAGCGTGACAGTGGGATCACCCCTCCACTTT. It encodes CAWSVTVGSPLHF.

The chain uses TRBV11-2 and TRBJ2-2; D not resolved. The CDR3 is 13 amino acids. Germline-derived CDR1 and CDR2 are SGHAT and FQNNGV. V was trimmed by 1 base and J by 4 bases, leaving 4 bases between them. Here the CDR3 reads CASSLGGTGELFF. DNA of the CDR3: TGTGCCAGCAGCTTAGGCGGCACCGGGGAGCTGTTTTTT.

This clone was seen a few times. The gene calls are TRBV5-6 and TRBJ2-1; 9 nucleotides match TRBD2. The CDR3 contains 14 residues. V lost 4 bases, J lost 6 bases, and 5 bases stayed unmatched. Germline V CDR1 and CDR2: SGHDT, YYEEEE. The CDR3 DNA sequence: TGTGCCAGCAGCACGGGACTAGCCGTCAATGAGCAGTTCTTC. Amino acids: CASSTGLAVNEQFF.

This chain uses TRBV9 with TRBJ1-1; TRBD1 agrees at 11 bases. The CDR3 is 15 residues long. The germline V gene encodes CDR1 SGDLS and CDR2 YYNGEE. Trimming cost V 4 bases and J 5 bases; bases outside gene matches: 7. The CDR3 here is CASSTPGTGGTEAFF. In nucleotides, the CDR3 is TGTGCCAGCAGCACCCCCGGGACAGGGGGTACTGAAGCTTTCTTT.

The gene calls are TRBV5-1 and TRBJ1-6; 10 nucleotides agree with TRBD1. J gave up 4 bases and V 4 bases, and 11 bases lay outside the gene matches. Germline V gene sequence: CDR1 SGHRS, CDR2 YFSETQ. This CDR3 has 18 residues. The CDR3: CASSPGQGPASYNSPLHF. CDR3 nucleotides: TGCGCCAGCAGCCCGGGACAGGGGCCGGCCTCATATAATTCACCCCTCCACTTT.

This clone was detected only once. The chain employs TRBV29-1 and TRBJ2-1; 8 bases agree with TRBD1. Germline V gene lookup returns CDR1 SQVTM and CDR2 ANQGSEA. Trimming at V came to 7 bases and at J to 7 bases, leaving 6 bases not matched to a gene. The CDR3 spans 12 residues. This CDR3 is CSAKTGENEQFF. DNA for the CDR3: TGCAGCGCAAAGACAGGGGAGAATGAGCAGTTCTTC.

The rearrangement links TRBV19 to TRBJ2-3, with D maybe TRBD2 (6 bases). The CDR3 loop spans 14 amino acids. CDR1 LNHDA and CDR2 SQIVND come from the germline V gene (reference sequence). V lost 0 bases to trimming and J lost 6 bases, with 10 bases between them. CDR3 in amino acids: CASSIDPTRDTQYF. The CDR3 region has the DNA TGTGCCAGTAGTATAGATCCGACTAGGGATACGCAGTATTTT. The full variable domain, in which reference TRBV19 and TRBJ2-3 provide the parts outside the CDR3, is DGGITQSPKYLFRKEGQNVTLSCEQNLNHDAMYWYRQDPGQGLRLIYYSQIVNDFQKGDIAEGYSVSREKKESFPLTVTSAQKNPTAFYLCASSIDPTRDTQYFGPGTRLTVL.

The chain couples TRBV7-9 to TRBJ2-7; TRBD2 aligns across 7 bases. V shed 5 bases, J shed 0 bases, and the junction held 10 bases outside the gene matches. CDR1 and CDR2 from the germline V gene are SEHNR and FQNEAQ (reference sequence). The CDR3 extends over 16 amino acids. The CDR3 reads CASSPGGRQSSYEQYF. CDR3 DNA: TGTGCCAGCAGCCCCGGGGGGAGACAGAGCTCCTACGAGCAGTACTTC.

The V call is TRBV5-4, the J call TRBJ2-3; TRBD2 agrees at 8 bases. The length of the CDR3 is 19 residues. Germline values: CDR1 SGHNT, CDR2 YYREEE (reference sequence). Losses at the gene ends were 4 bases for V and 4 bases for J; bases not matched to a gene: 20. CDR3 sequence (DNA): TGTGCCAGCAGCCTACCGTCTACGGGGGGGGCCGGCTTGCCAGATACGCAGTATTTT. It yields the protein CASSLPSTGGAGLPDTQYF.

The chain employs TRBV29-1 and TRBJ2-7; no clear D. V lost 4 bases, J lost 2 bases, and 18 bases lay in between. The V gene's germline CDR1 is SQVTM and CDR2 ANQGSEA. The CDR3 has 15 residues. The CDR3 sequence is CSVGGNRESPYEQYF. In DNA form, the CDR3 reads TGCAGCGTTGGGGGAAACAGAGAATCACCCTACGAGCAGTACTTC.

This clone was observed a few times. CDR3 sequence (DNA): TGTGCCAGCAGCGAACTTGGGGAGAACACTGAAGCTTTCTTT. Translation: CASSELGENTEAFF. The rearrangement uses TRBV7-3 and TRBJ1-1; D is unresolved. Looked up from germline, CDR1 is SGHTA and CDR2 is FQGTGA. The CDR3 has 14 residues. V shed 5 bases and J shed 1 base, with 11 bases lying between them.

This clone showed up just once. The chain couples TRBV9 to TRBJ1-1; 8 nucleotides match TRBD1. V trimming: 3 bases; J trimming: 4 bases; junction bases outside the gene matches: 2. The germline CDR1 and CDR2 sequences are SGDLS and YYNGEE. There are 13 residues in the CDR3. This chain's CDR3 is CASSEQGGTEAFF. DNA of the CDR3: TGTGCCAGCAGCGAACAGGGGGGCACTGAAGCTTTCTTT.

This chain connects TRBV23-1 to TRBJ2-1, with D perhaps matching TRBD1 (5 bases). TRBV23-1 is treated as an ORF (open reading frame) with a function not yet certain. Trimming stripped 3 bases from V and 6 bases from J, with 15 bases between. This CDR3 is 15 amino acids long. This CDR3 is CASSHAYPGCNEQFF. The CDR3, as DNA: TGCGCCAGCAGTCACGCGTACCCAGGGTGCAATGAGCAGTTCTTC.

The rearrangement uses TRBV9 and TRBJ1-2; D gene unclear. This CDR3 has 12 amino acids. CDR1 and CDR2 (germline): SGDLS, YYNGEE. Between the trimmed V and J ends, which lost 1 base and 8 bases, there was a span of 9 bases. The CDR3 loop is CASSVSGGGYTF. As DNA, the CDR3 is TGTGCCAGCAGCGTAAGCGGTGGGGGCTACACCTTC. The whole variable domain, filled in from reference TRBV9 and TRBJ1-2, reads DSGVTQTPKHLITATGQRVTLRCSPRSGDLSVYWYQQSLDQGLQFLIQYYNGEERAKGNILERFSAQQFPDLHSELNLSSLELGDSALYFCASSVSGGGYTFGSGTRLTVV.

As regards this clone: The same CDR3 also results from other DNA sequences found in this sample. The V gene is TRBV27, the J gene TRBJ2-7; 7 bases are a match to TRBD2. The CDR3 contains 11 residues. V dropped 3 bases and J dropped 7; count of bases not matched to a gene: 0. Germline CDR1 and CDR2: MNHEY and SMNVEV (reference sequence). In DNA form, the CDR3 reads TGTGCCAGCAGTTTCGGGAGGGAGCAGTACTTC. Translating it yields CASSFGREQYF.